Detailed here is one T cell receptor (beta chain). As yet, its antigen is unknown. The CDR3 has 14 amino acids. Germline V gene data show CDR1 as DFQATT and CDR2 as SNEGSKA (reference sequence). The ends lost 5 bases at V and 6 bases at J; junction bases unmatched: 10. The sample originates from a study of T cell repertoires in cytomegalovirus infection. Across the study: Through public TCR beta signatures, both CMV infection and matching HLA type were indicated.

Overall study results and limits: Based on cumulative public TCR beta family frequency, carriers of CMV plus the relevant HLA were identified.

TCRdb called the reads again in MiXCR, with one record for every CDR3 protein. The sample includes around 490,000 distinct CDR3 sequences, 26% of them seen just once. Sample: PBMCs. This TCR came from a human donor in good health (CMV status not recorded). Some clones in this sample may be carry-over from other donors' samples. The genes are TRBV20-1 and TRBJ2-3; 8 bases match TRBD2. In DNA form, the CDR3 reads TGCAGTGCTCCAACATTCCCGGGGGGGGATACGCAGTATTTT. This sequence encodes CSAPTFPGGDTQYF.